This TCR beta chain comes out of a study of CD8 T cells in ankylosing spondylitis. Study-level results: Earlier studies detected some motif variants in reactive arthritis synovial fluid and blood. The study identified a TCR beta motif of under ten highly homologous variants that appeared characteristic of ankylosing spondylitis blood.

TCRdb independently ran MiXCR on the 5' RACE reads; one entry per CDR3 protein. The table includes 55,000 or so distinct CDR3 sequences, 6.5% to 9% detected once. The CDR3 is 17 amino acids. Looked up from germline, CDR1 is SGHVS and CDR2 is FQNEAQ. The germline V and J ends were trimmed by 0 bases and 0 bases, with 13 bases remaining between them. Ten or more counts support this clonotype. Its specificity is not known. The specimen was blood, either unsorted or a sorted T cell fraction (not recorded which). This receptor was obtained from a female donor with ankylosing spondylitis or in good health (not recorded which). The chain combines TRBV7-8 with TRBJ2-3; D is tentatively TRBD1 or TRBD2 (6 bases each). The CDR3 reads CASSLAGGPSSTDTQYF. In DNA form, the CDR3 reads TGTGCCAGCAGCTTAGCGGGGGGCCCATCTAGCACAGATACGCAGTATTTT.